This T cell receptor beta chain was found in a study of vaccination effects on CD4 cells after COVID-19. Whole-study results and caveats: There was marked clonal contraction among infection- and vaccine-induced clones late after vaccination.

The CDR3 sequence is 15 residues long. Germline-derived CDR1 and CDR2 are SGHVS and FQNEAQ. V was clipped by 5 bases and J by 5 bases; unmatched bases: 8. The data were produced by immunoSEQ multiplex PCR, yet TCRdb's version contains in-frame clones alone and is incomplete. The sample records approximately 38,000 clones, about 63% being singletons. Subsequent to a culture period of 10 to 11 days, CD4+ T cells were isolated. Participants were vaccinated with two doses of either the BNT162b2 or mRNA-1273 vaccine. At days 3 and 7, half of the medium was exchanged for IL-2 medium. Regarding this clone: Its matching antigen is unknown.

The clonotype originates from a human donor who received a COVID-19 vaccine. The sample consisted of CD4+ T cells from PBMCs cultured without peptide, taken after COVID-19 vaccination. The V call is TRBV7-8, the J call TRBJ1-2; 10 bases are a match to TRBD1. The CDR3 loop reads CASSSGRDRGYGYTF. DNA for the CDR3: TGTGCCAGCAGCAGCGGCCGGGACAGGGGTTATGGCTACACCTTC.